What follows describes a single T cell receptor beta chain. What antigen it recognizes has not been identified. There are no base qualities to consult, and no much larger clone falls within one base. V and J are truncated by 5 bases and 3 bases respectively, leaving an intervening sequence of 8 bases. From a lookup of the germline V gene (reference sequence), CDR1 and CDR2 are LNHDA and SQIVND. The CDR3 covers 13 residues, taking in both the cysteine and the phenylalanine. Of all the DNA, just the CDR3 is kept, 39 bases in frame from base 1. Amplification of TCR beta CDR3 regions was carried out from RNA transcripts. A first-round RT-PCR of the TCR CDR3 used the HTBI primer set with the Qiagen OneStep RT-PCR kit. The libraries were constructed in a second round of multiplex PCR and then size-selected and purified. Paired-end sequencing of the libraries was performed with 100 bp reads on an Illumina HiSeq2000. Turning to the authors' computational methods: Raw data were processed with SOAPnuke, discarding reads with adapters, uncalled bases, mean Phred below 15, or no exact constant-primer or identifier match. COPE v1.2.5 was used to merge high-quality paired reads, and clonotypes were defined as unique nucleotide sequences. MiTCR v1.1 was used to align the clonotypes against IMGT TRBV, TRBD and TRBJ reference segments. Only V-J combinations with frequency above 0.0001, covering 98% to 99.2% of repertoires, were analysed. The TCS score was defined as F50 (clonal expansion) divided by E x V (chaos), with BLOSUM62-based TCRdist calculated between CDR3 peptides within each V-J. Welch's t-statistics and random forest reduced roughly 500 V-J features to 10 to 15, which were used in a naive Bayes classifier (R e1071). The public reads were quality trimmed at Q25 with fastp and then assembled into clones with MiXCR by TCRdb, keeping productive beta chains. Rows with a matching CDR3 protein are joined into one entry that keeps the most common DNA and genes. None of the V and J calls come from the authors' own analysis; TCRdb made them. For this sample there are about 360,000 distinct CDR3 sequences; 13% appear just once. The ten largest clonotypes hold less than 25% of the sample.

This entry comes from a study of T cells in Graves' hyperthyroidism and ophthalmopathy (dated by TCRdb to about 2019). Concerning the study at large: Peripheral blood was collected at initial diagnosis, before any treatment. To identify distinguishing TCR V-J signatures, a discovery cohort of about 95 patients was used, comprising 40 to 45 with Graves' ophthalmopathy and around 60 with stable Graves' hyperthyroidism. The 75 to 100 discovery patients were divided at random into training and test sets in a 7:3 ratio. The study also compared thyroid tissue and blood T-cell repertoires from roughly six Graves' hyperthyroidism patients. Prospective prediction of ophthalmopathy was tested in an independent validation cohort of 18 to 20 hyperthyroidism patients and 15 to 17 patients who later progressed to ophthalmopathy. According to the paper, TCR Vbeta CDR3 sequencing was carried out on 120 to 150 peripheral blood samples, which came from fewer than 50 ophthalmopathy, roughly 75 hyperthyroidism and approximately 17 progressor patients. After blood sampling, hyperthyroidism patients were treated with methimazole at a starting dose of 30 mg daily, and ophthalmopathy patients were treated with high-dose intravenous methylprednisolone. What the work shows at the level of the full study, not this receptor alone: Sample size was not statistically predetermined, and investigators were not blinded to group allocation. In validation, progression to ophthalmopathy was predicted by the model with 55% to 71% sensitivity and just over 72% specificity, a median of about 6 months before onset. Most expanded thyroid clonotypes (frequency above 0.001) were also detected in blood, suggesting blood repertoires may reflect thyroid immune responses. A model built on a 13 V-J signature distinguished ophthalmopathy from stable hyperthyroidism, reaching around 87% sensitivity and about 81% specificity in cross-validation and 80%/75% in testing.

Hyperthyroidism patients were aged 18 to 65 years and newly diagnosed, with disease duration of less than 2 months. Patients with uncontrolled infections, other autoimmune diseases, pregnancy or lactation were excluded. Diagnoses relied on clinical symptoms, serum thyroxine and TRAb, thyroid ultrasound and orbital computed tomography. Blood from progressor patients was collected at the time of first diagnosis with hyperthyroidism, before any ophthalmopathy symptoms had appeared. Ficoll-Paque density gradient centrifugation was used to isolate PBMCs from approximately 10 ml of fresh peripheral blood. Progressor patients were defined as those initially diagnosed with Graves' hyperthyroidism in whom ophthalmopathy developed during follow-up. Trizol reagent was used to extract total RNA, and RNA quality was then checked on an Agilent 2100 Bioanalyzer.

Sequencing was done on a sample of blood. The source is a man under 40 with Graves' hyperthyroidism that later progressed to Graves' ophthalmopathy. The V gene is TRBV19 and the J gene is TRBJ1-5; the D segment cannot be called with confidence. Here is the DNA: TGTGCCAGTAGTCGGCAGACCAATCAGCCCCAGCATTTT. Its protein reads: CASSRQTNQPQHF.